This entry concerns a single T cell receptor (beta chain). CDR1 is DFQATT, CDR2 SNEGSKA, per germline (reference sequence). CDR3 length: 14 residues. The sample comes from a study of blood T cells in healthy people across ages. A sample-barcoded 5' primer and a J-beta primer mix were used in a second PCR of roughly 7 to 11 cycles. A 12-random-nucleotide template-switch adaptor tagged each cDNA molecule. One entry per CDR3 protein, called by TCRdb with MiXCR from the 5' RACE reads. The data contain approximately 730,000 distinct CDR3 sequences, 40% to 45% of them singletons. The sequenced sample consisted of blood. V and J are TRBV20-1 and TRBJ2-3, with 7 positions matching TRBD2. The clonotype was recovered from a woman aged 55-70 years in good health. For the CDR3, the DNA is TGCAGCGCCCGGCCCAGCGGGGTCACAGATACGCAGTATTTT. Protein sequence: CSARPSGVTDTQYF.